The 7 T cell receptor beta chains below all came from one sample that was sequenced in a study of T cell responses to AZD1222 COVID-19 vaccine. The protocol was immunoSEQ multiplex PCR, while the TCRdb copy is restricted to in-frame clones and leaves out a portion. Seen here are 99,000 or so clones, more than 70% observed once, and the top ten hold roughly 9.2%. Sequencing was performed on peripheral blood, taken on day 0 of AZD1222 vaccination. The receptors derive from an adult in good health.

This clone has a single count. The chain has TRBV7-6 and TRBJ2-1, with D possibly being TRBD1 or TRBD2 (5 bases each). The CDR3 covers 15 residues. The germline gives CDR1 SGHVS, CDR2 FNYEAQ. Deletions cut 2 bases from V and 9 bases from J, with 17 bases between. The CDR3 loop is CASSLFSAARGEQFF. CDR3 sequence (DNA): TGTGCCAGCAGCTTATTTTCAGCGGCAAGGGGTGAGCAGTTCTTC.

This sequence joins TRBV19 and TRBJ1-5; the D is unclear. The CDR3 runs to 14 residues. Germline V CDR1 and CDR2: LNHDA, SQIVND (reference sequence). Trimming removed 6 bases at V and 10 bases at J, with 19 bases between. CDR3 protein: CASRPARIGSPQHF. The CDR3 DNA reads as TGTGCCAGTAGACCAGCACGCATCGGGAGTCCCCAGCATTTT.

V and J are TRBV3-1 (or the pseudogene TRBV3-2) and TRBJ1-5; D is uncertain. The germline gives CDR1 LGHDT, CDR2 YNNKEL (reference sequence). V was pared by 0 bases and J by 6 bases, with 15 bases between. This CDR3 region has 16 residues. Written as DNA, the CDR3 is TGTGCCAGCAGCCAAGATCCCCCCACCGCAAGTCAGCCCCAGCATTTT. This gives the protein CASSQDPPTASQPQHF.

The V gene is TRBV7-2, the J gene TRBJ1-5, with D perhaps matching TRBD1 (5 bases). Germline loops: CDR1 SGHTA, CDR2 FQGNSA. The CDR3 consists of 13 residues. Trimming stripped 3 bases from V and 5 bases from J, with 8 bases between. In nucleotides, the CDR3 is TGTGCCAGCAGCTTTTTCAGGGATCAGCCCCAGCATTTT. Its translation is CASSFFRDQPQHF.

The rearrangement uses TRBV6-5 and TRBJ2-5; maybe TRBD1 (5 bases). V was pared by 9 bases and J by 2 bases, with 13 bases between. The germline CDR1 and CDR2 sequences are MNHEY and SVGAGI. CDR3 length equals 13 residues. CDR3: CASKGQRQETQYF. The CDR3 nucleotides are TGTGCCAGTAAGGGGCAAAGGCAAGAGACCCAGTACTTC.

The chain recombines TRBV28 with TRBJ2-7, with 7 bases that match TRBD2. The length of the CDR3 is 15 residues. Germline V gene lookup returns CDR1 MDHEN and CDR2 SYDVKM. V shed 3 bases, J shed 0 bases, and the junction held 5 bases outside the gene matches. The CDR3 nucleotides read TGTGCCAGCAGTTTTGGGGGAGGGCCCTCCTACGAGCAGTACTTC. This translates into CASSFGGGPSYEQYF.

The gene calls are TRBV4-1 and TRBJ2-3; either TRBD1 or TRBD2 may fit D (5 bases each). V was shortened by 0 bases and J by 0 bases, with 10 bases between the two germline ends. CDR1 and CDR2 (germline): MGHRA, YSYEKL. This CDR3 contains 16 residues. CDR3: CASSQEGVASTDTQYF. The DNA of the CDR3 is TGCGCCAGCAGCCAAGAAGGGGTAGCGAGCACAGATACGCAGTATTTT.